This TCR beta chain was recorded in a study of shared clonotypes between healthy human individuals. The study's findings and limits: Generation probabilities were higher for clonotypes shared across all four sorted-subset donors than for unshared ones.

Assay: immunoSEQ multiplex PCR; the TCRdb copy retains only in-frame clones and omits some. Seen here are about 2.2 million clones, about 93% observed once, and the top ten hold roughly 1.8%. V was clipped by 2 bases and J by 2 bases, with 17 bases between them. The germline gives CDR1 SGHRS, CDR2 YFSETQ. The CDR3 loop spans 16 amino acids. In regard to this clone: Its antigen is as yet unknown.

CD45RO-negative, CCR7-positively selected cells formed the naive CD8 fraction, excluding terminally differentiated effector memory CD45RA+ cells. V and J are TRBV5-1 and TRBJ2-7, with D possibly matching TRBD1 (5 bases). This sequence was found in a man younger than 35 in good health. Some clones in this sample may be carry-over from other donors' samples. The material sequenced was naive CD8+ T cells from PBMCs. DNA of the CDR3: TGCGCCAGCAGCTTATCTATTGGGGCTACTCCCTACGAGCAGTACTTC. Its translation is CASSLSIGATPYEQYF.